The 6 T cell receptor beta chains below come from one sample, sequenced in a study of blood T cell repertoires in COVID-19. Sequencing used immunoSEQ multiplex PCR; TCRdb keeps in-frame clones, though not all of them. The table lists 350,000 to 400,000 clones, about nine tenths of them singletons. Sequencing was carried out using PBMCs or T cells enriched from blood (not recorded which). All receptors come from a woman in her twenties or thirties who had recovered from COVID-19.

Here the CDR3 reads CASSDRRYYGYTF. The CDR3 nucleotides read TGTGCCAGCAGTGACAGGCGATACTATGGCTACACCTTC. The chain carries TRBV6-1 and TRBJ1-2, with unresolved D. Trimming stripped 3 bases from V and 3 bases from J, with 8 bases between. The CDR3 sequence is 13 residues long. In germline, CDR1 is MNHNS, CDR2 SASEGT.

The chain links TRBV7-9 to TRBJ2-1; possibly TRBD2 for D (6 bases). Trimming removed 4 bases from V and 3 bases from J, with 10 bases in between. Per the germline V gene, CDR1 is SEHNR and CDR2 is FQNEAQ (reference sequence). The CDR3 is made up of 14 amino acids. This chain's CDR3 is CASSSVGGYNEQFF. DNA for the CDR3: TGTGCCAGCAGCTCCGTGGGGGGCTACAATGAGCAGTTCTTC.

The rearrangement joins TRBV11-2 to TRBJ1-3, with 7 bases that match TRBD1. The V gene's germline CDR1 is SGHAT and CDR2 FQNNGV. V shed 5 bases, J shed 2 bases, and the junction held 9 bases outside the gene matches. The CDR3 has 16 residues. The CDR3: CASSPSPTGTGNTIYF. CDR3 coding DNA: TGTGCCAGCAGCCCTTCCCCGACAGGGACTGGAAACACCATATATTTT.

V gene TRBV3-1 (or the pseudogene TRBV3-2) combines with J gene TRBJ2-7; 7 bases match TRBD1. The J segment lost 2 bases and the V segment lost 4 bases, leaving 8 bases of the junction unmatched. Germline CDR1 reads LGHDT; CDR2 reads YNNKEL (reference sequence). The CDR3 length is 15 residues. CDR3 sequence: CASSLRQGPTYEQYF. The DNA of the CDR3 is TGTGCCAGCAGCCTAAGACAGGGACCAACCTACGAGCAGTACTTC.

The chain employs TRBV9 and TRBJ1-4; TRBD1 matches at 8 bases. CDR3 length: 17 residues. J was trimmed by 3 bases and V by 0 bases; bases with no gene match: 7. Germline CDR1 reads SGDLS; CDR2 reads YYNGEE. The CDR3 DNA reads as TGTGCCAGCAGCGTAGATTCAGGGGGCTCGTCTAATGAAAAACTGTTTTTT. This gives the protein CASSVDSGGSSNEKLFF. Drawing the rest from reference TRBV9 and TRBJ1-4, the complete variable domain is DSGVTQTPKHLITATGQRVTLRCSPRSGDLSVYWYQQSLDQGLQFLIQYYNGEERAKGNILERFSAQQFPDLHSELNLSSLELGDSALYFCASSVDSGGSSNEKLFFGSGTQLSVL.

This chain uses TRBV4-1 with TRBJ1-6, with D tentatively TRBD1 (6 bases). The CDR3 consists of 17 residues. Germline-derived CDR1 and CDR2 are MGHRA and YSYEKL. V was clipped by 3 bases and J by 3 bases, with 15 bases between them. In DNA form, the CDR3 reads TGCGCCAGCAGCCACACAGCAGGGGTTTACTATAATTCACCCCTCCACTTT. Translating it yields CASSHTAGVYYNSPLHF.